This T cell receptor beta chain emerged from a study of shared clonotypes between healthy human individuals. Overall study findings and caveats: Clonotype sharing across several donors was observed for about 5.5% of naive CD4 clonotypes. In general, naive subsets displayed greater estimated richness than memory subsets did.

Trimming removed 3 bases from V and 2 bases from J, with 12 bases in between. The CDR3 covers 14 residues. The germline CDR1 and CDR2 sequences are SGHRS and YFSETQ. Note on this clone: Its matching antigen is unknown.

It was across several immunoSEQ plates that each subset's genomic DNA was evenly split. Measured with immunoSEQ multiplex PCR; TCRdb has only the in-frame clones, and not every one. The table lists around 2,100,000 clones, 85% to 95% of them singletons. Cells designated naive CD8 were CD45RO-negative and were positively selected for CCR7, with terminally differentiated effector memory CD45RA+ cells excluded. The sequence was collected from a man aged 18 to 35 in good health. What was sequenced was naive CD8+ T cells sorted from blood. This rearrangement joins TRBV5-1 to TRBJ2-7; D might be TRBD1 or TRBD2, each matching 5 bases. The CDR3 sequence is CASSYHEGTYEQYF. The CDR3 DNA reads as TGCGCCAGCAGCTACCACGAGGGGACCTACGAGCAGTACTTC.